This T cell receptor beta chain was recovered during a study of OX40 agonist ivuxolimab in advanced cancers. At the level of the study: Clinicians treated patients with ivuxolimab, an agonistic anti-OX40 (CD134) antibody. Enrolled patients in dose escalation had cancers that were hepatocellular carcinoma, melanoma, renal cell or head and neck cancer.

Points from the study as a whole: The study observed clonal expansion of CD4+ and CD8+ blood T cells by week 6 at 0.1 to 3.0 mg/kg. Some of the nonresponding patients also showed low levels of normalized T-cell clonal expansion.

Sequencing used immunoSEQ multiplex PCR; TCRdb keeps in-frame clones, though not all of them. This sample has 65,000 to 80,000 clones, with roughly 90% found just once. V lost 2 bases and J lost 1; bases outside the gene matches: 10. The CDR3 sequence is 17 residues long. Germline-derived CDR1 and CDR2 are LNHNV and YYDKDF (reference sequence). For this clone: Its antigen is unidentified.

The chain uses TRBV15 and TRBJ2-5; 7 bases fit TRBD1. The sequence was obtained from an adult with an advanced solid tumor such as melanoma, head and neck, liver or kidney cancer. The starting material was CD4+ or CD8+ T cells sorted from blood, obtained in a trial of the OX40 agonist ivuxolimab. The CDR3 nucleotides read TGTGCCACCAGCAGAAGACAGGGATTAGCGTCCCAAGAGACCCAGTACTTC. Translated: CATSRRQGLASQETQYF.